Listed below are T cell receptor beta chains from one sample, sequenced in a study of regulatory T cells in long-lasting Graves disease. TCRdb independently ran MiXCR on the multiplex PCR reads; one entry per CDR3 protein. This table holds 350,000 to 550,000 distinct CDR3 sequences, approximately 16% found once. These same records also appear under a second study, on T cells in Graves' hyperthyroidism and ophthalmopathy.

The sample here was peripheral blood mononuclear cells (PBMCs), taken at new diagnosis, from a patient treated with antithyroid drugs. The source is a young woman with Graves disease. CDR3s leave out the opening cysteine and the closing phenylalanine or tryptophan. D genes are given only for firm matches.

cdr3_aa: SARDLAVAYGYT
v_call: TRBV20-1
d_call: NA
j_call: TRBJ1-2

cdr3_aa: ASSTGGSKPQH
v_call: TRBV7-9
d_call: TRBD1
j_call: TRBJ1-5

cdr3_aa: AIRGTSDYEQY
v_call: TRBV10-3
d_call: TRBD2
j_call: TRBJ2-7

cdr3_aa: ASSLILTSGETQY
v_call: TRBV19
d_call: TRBD2
j_call: TRBJ2-5

cdr3_aa: ASRPGSGGPLIETQY
v_call: TRBV5-1
d_call: NA
j_call: TRBJ2-5

cdr3_aa: ASSLAGTSGRAGTDTQY
v_call: TRBV12-3/TRBV12-4
d_call: TRBD2
j_call: TRBJ2-3

cdr3_aa: ASSMSGQAYGYT
v_call: TRBV27
d_call: TRBD1
j_call: TRBJ1-2

cdr3_aa: SAMVAGVYGEQF
v_call: TRBV29-1
d_call: TRBD2
j_call: TRBJ2-1

cdr3_aa: ATSRDRYEQY
v_call: TRBV15
d_call: NA
j_call: TRBJ2-7

cdr3_aa: ASTHGGFDTEAF
v_call: TRBV19
d_call: NA
j_call: TRBJ1-1

cdr3_aa: ASSREVGNQPQH
v_call: TRBV6-2/TRBV6-3
d_call: NA
j_call: TRBJ1-5

cdr3_aa: ASSRSGTGGTGELF
v_call: TRBV7-2
d_call: TRBD1
j_call: TRBJ2-2

cdr3_aa: ASSTRHSGEKLF
v_call: TRBV28
d_call: NA
j_call: TRBJ1-4

cdr3_aa: ASSPPWREGRLGETQY
v_call: TRBV3-1
d_call: TRBD2
j_call: TRBJ2-5

cdr3_aa: ASSQGLGGPTYEQF
v_call: TRBV4-3
d_call: NA
j_call: TRBJ2-1

cdr3_aa: ASSFEAGGPYEQY
v_call: TRBV28
d_call: TRBD2
j_call: TRBJ2-7

cdr3_aa: ASSSNILAATYEQY
v_call: TRBV27
d_call: TRBD2
j_call: TRBJ2-7

cdr3_aa: AVDLMNTEAF
v_call: TRBV30
d_call: NA
j_call: TRBJ1-1

cdr3_aa: SVASGRASNEQF
v_call: TRBV29-1
d_call: TRBD2
j_call: TRBJ2-1

cdr3_aa: SARGTSGNNEQF
v_call: TRBV20-1
d_call: TRBD2
j_call: TRBJ2-1

cdr3_aa: ASSLLTGVSSYEQY
v_call: TRBV5-6
d_call: NA
j_call: TRBJ2-7

cdr3_aa: ASSTGHSGNTIY
v_call: TRBV28
d_call: NA
j_call: TRBJ1-3